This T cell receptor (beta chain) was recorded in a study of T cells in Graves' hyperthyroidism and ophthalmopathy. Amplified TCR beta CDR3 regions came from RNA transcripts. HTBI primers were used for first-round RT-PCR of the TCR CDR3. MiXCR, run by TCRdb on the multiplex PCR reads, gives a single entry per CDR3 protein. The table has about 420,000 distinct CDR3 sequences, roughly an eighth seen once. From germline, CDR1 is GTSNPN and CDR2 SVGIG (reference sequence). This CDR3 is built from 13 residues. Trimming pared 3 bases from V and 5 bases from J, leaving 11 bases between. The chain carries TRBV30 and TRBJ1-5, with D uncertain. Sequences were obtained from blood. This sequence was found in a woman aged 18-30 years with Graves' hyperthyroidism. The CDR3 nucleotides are TGTGCCTGGAGCCGCAAGCAGGATCAGCCCCAGCATTTT. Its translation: CAWSRKQDQPQHF.